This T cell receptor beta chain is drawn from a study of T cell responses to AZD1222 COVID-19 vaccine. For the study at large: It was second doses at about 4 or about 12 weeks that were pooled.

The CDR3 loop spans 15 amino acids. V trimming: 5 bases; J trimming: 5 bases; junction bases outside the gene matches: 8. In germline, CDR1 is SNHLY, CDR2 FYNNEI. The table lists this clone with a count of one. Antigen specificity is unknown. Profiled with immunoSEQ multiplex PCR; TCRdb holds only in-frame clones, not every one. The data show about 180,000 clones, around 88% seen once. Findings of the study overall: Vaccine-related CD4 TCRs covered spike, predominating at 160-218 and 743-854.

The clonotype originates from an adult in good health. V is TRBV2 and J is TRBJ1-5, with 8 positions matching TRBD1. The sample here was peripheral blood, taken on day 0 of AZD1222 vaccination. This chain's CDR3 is CASSSDRGAHQPQHF. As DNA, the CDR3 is TGTGCCAGCAGTTCCGACAGGGGCGCGCATCAGCCCCAGCATTTT. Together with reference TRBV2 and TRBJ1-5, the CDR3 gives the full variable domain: EPEVTQTPSHQVTQMGQEVILRCVPISNHLYFYWYRQILGQKVEFLVSFYNNEISEKSEIFDDQFSVERPDGSNFTLKIRSTKLEDSAMYFCASSSDRGAHQPQHFGDGTRLSIL.